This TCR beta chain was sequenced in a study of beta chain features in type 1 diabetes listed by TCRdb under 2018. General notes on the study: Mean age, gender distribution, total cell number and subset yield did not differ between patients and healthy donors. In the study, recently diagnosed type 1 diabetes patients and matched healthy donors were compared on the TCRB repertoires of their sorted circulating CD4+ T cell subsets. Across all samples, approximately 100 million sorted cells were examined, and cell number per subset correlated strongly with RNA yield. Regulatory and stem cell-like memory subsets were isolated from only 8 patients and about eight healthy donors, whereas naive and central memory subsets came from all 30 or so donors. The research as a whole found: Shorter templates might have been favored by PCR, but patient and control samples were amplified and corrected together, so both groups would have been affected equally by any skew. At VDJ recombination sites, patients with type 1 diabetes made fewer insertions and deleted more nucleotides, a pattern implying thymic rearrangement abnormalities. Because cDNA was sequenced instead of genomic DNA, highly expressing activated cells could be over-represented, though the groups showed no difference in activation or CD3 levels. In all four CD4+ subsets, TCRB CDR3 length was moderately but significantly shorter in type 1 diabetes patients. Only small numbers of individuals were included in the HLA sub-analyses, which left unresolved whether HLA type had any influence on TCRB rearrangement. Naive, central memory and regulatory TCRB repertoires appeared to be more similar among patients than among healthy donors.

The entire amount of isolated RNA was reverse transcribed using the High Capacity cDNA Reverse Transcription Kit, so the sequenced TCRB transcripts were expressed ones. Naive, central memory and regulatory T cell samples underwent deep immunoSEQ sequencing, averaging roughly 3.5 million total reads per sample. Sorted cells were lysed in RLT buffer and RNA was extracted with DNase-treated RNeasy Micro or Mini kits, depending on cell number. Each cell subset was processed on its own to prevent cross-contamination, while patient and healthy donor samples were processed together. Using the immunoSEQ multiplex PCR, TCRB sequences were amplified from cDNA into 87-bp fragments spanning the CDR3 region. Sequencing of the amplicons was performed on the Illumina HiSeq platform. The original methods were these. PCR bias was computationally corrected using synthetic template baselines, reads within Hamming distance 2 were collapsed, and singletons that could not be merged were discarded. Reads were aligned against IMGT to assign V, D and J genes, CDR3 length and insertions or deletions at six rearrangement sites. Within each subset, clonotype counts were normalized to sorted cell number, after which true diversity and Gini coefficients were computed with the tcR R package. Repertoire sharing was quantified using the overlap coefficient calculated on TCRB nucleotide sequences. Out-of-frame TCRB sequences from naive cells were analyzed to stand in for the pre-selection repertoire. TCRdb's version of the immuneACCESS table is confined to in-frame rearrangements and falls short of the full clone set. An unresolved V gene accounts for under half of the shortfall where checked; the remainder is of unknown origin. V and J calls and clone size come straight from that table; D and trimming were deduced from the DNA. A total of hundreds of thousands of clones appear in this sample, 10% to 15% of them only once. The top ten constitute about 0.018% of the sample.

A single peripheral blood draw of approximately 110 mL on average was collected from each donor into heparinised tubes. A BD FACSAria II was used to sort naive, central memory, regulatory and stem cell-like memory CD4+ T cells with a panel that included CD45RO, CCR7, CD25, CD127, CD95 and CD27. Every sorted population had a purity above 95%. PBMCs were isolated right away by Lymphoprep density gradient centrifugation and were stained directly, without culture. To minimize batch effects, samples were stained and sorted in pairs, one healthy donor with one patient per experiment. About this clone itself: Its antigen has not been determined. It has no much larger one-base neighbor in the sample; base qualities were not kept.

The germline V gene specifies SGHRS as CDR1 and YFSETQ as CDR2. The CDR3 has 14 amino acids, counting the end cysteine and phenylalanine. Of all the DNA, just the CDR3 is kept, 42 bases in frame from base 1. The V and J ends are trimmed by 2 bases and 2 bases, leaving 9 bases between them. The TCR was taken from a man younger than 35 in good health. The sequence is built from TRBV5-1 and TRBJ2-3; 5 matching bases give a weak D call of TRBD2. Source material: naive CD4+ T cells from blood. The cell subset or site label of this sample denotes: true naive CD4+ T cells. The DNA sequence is TGCGCCAGCAGCTTTAGCGTACCCACAGATACGCAGTATTTT. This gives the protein CASSFSVPTDTQYF.